This T cell receptor (beta chain) was documented in a study of T and B cells in COVID-19 patients. Turning to the study itself: Blood was sampled from COVID-19 patients who were either actively infected or recovered. Active-infection patients were older, median 67 years, than recovered patients, median around 35 years.

CDR3 length: 15 residues. Germline V gene data show CDR1 as SGHNT and CDR2 as YYREEE (reference sequence). Trimming took 4 bases from V and 0 from J, leaving 13 bases between them. TRB was amplified from around 230-520 ng of blood genomic DNA. BIOMED2 TRB-A/B primer pools were used in multiplex TRB PCR. TCRdb redid the calling of the multiplex PCR reads with MiXCR, one entry per CDR3 protein. The sample has about 6,000 distinct CDR3 sequences; roughly 30% are singletons. The sample comprised blood. The TCR was taken from a human donor with active COVID-19. The V gene is TRBV5-4, the J gene TRBJ1-1, with a possible D match to TRBD1 (5 bases). The CDR3 reads CASSPGARMNTEAFF. DNA for the CDR3: TGTGCCAGCAGCCCTGGGGCCCGGATGAACACTGAAGCTTTCTTT.